The clone carrying this TCR beta chain showed up many times. Its antigen is unknown. Per germline, CDR1 SGHVS and CDR2 FQNEAQ. J gave up 2 bases and V 5 bases, and 8 bases lay outside the gene matches. There are 15 residues in the CDR3. This sample is part of a study of CD8 T cells in ankylosing spondylitis. Study-wide findings and caveats: One TCR beta motif, made up of fewer than 10 highly homologous variants, appeared characteristic of ankylosing spondylitis blood. Peripheral blood samples showed relatively rare disease-linked clones, and these clones were CD8+. From matched ankylosing spondylitis synovial fluid, disease-linked clones were reportedly recovered at significantly enriched levels.

TCRdb reprocessed the 5' RACE reads with MiXCR, giving one entry per CDR3 protein. The sample includes 180,000 or so distinct CDR3 sequences, approximately 10% seen only once; the top ten take 25% to 30%. Material: blood, either unsorted or a sorted T cell fraction (not recorded which). This chain connects TRBV7-8 to TRBJ2-5; 7 bases align to TRBD2. This clonotype was obtained from a male donor with ankylosing spondylitis or in good health (not recorded which). The CDR3 here is CASSNDQRDQETQYF. The CDR3 nucleotides are TGTGCCAGCAGCAACGACCAGCGGGATCAAGAGACCCAGTACTTC.